This is a list of T cell receptor beta chains from one sample in a study of beta chain features in type 1 diabetes. Data came from immunoSEQ multiplex PCR; TCRdb stores just in-frame clones and leaves some out. Of approximately 140,000 clones listed, 9% are singletons. Sequences were obtained from central memory CD4+ T cells from blood. The receptors here all came from a man between 25 and 39 years old with type 1 diabetes. CDR3s include the opening cysteine and the closing phenylalanine or tryptophan. D genes are given only for firm matches. Expanded clones are given a class, and other clones once, few, many or no size at all.

>TRBJ2-5|NA|TRBV9|TRBD2
CASSVRASGGAAETQYF
TGTGCCAGCAGCGTCCGGGCTAGCGGGGGGGCTGCAGAGACCCAGTACTTC
>TRBJ2-3|NA|TRBV4-3|NA
CASSQDTGGDDTQYF
TGCGCCAGCAGCCAAGATACCGGCGGGGACGATACGCAGTATTTT
>TRBJ2-3|few|TRBV5-4|TRBD2
CASSPRGGTDTQYF
TGTGCCAGCAGCCCTCGGGGGGGCACAGATACGCAGTATTTT
>TRBJ2-5|NA|TRBV2|TRBD2
CASRRESGEKETQYF
TGTGCCAGCAGGCGGGAAAGCGGGGAGAAAGAGACCCAGTACTTC
>TRBJ2-1|few|TRBV5-4|TRBD2
CASSHSGGVYNEQFF
TGTGCCAGCAGCCATAGCGGGGGGGTCTACAATGAGCAGTTCTTC
>TRBJ2-1|NA|TRBV11-2|TRBD2
CASSLAGISYNEQFF
TGTGCCAGCAGTCTAGCGGGGATATCCTACAATGAGCAGTTCTTC
>TRBJ2-5|few|TRBV29-1|NA
CSVGPTEGGGETQYF
TGCAGCGTTGGGCCAACAGAGGGCGGAGGGGAGACCCAGTACTTC
>TRBJ2-5|few|TRBV28|NA
CASSLAGAGETQYF
TGTGCCAGCAGTTTAGCGGGGGCGGGGGAGACCCAGTACTTC
>TRBJ2-5|NA|TRBV5-1|NA
CASSLTGVETQYF
TGCGCCAGCAGCCTAACGGGGGTAGAGACCCAGTACTTC
>TRBJ2-6|NA|TRBV6-5|NA
CASSYFMASGANVLTF
TGTGCCAGCAGTTATTTCATGGCTTCTGGGGCCAACGTCCTGACTTTC
>TRBJ2-6|few|TRBV7-9|NA
CASSLSTGFAGANVLTF
TGTGCCAGCAGCCTTTCGACAGGTTTTGCTGGGGCCAACGTCCTGACTTTC
>TRBJ1-2|NA|TRBV20-1|NA
CSAQYGYTF
TGCAGTGCTCAATATGGCTACACCTTC
>TRBJ2-3|few|TRBV7-9|TRBD2
CASSGLAGGTQYF
TGTGCCAGCAGCGGACTAGCGGGGGGTACGCAGTATTTT
>TRBJ1-2|NA|TRBV19|TRBD1
CASSIVGTGYYGYTF
TGTGCCAGTAGTATAGTTGGGACAGGGTACTATGGCTACACCTTC
>TRBJ2-3|NA|TRBV29-1|TRBD2
CSAITGLAGADTQYF
TGCAGCGCTATAACCGGACTAGCGGGGGCAGATACGCAGTATTTT
>TRBJ2-2|NA|TRBV9|NA
CASSATPNTGELFF
TGTGCCAGCAGCGCGACACCGAACACCGGGGAGCTGTTTTTT
>TRBJ1-4|NA|TRBV4-1|NA
CASSLSAGYEKLFF
TGCGCCAGCAGCCTGTCCGCGGGTTATGAAAAACTGTTTTTT
>TRBJ1-5|NA|TRBV7-8|TRBD1
CASSLAPPGQGGQPQHF
TGTGCCAGCAGCTTAGCCCCTCCGGGACAGGGTGGTCAGCCCCAGCATTTT
>TRBJ2-5|few|TRBV18|TRBD2
CASSPSGTSMMQETQYF
TGTGCCAGCTCACCGTCCGGGACTAGCATGATGCAAGAGACCCAGTACTTC
>TRBJ2-5|NA|TRBV11-2|TRBD2
CASSWSRRGGQETQYF
TGTGCCAGCAGCTGGTCTAGGCGGGGGGGCCAGGAGACCCAGTACTTC
>TRBJ1-6|NA|TRBV7-9|NA
CASSSGRDSPLHF
TGTGCCAGCAGCAGTGGCCGGGATTCACCCCTCCACTTT
>TRBJ2-3|few|TRBV28|TRBD1
CASSATTGDPDTQYF
TGTGCCAGCAGTGCCACTACAGGGGATCCAGATACGCAGTATTTT
>TRBJ2-3|NA|TRBV5-4|TRBD1
CASSEDRPDTQYF
TGTGCCAGCAGCGAGGACAGGCCAGATACGCAGTATTTT
>TRBJ1-1|NA|TRBV25-1|NA
CASSSTGNTEAFF
TGTGCCAGCAGTTCTACAGGGAACACTGAAGCTTTCTTT
>TRBJ1-1|few|TRBV20-1|NA
CSATQQGVAFF
TGCAGTGCAACCCAACAGGGCGTAGCTTTCTTT
>TRBJ1-2|NA|TRBV28|NA
CASSLGQLYGYTF
TGTGCCAGCAGCCTTGGACAGCTTTATGGCTACACCTTC
>TRBJ1-6|few|TRBV4-3|TRBD1
CASSQGTGSSPLHF
TGCGCCAGCAGCCAAGGGACAGGGAGTTCACCCCTCCACTTT
>TRBJ2-7|few|TRBV28|TRBD1
CGCRTGPSYEQYF
TGTGGCTGCAGGACAGGACCCTCCTACGAGCAGTACTTC
>TRBJ2-4|NA|TRBV9|NA
CASSVGSSEQAKNIQYF
TGTGCCAGCAGCGTAGGGTCCAGCGAGCAAGCCAAAAACATTCAGTACTTC
>TRBJ2-5|NA|TRBV7-9|NA
CASSRGGGPERTQYF
TGTGCCAGCAGCCGTGGGGGGGGCCCCGAGAGGACCCAGTACTTC
>TRBJ1-1|few|TRBV15|TRBD1
CATSRQGALNTEAFF
TGTGCCACCAGCAGACAGGGGGCTTTGAACACTGAAGCTTTCTTT
>TRBJ1-2|few|TRBV27|NA
CASSPPGGGYTF
TGTGCCAGCAGTCCGCCGGGTGGCGGCTACACCTTC
>TRBJ1-5|few|TRBV11-2|TRBD1
CASSPRTGEDQPQHF
TGTGCCAGCAGCCCGAGGACAGGAGAGGATCAGCCCCAGCATTTT
>TRBJ2-7|many|TRBV9|NA
CASSVGWSDEQYF
TGTGCCAGCAGCGTAGGGTGGAGTGATGAGCAGTACTTC
>TRBJ1-5|few|TRBV11-2|NA
CASSTFAGGDQPQHF
TGTGCCAGCAGCACATTCGCCGGCGGAGATCAGCCCCAGCATTTT
>TRBJ1-5|NA|TRBV7-3|TRBD1
CASSYDRGQPQHF
TGTGCCAGCAGCTACGACAGGGGTCAGCCCCAGCATTTT
>TRBJ2-5|few|TRBV15|NA
CATSRAREGGETQYF
TGTGCCACCAGCAGAGCTCGTGAGGGGGGGGAGACCCAGTACTTC
>TRBJ1-6|NA|TRBV7-9|NA
CASSLSQVYNSPLHF
TGTGCCAGCAGCTTATCCCAGGTCTATAATTCACCCCTCCACTTT
>TRBJ2-5|NA|TRBV29-1|NA
CSVFRQNQETQYF
TGCAGCGTCTTTCGACAGAACCAAGAGACCCAGTACTTC
>TRBJ1-5|few|TRBV21-1|NA
CASNEQVNQPQHF
TGTGCCAGCAACGAACAGGTTAATCAGCCCCAGCATTTT
>TRBJ2-3|few|TRBV6-1|NA
CASSTYSTDTQYF
TGTGCCAGCAGTACCTACAGCACAGATACGCAGTATTTT
>TRBJ2-5|NA|TRBV20-1|NA
CSARVGETQYF
TGCAGTGCTAGGGTCGGGGAGACCCAGTACTTC
>TRBJ1-2|NA|TRBV5-1|NA
CASSLLGRLGGYTF
TGCGCCAGCAGCTTGTTAGGGAGATTGGGTGGCTACACCTTC
>TRBJ1-4|NA|TRBV5-1|TRBD1
CASSLAGQGASEKLFF
TGCGCCAGCAGCTTGGCCGGGCAGGGGGCAAGTGAAAAACTGTTTTTT
>TRBJ1-5|NA|TRBV5-8|NA
CASSGKSAAGHF
TGTGCCAGCAGCGGGAAATCAGCCGCGGGACATTTT
>TRBJ1-1|few|TRBV28|NA
CASSYGGGAFF
TGTGCCAGCAGTTACGGGGGGGGAGCTTTCTTT
>TRBJ2-7|NA|TRBV18|NA
CASSTGWGQYF
TGTGCCAGCTCAACAGGTTGGGGGCAGTACTTC
>TRBJ2-7|few|TRBV5-4|TRBD2
CASSQGTSGTYEQYF
TGTGCCAGCAGCCAAGGGACTAGCGGAACCTACGAGCAGTACTTC
>TRBJ2-1|NA|TRBV5-4|NA
CASSQERFNEQFF
TGTGCCAGCAGCCAAGAGCGGTTCAATGAGCAGTTCTTC
>TRBJ1-3|few|TRBV12-5|NA
CASGRGFGNTIYF
TGTGCTAGTGGAAGGGGGTTTGGAAACACCATATATTTT